The 28 T cell receptor beta chains listed next were all sequenced from one sample in a study of glioma-infiltrating T cells. The iRepertoire nested amplicon-rescue multiplex PCR amplified TCR alpha and beta CDR3s from RNA. TCRdb redid the calling of the multiplex PCR reads with MiXCR, one entry per CDR3 protein. The sample has 150,000 or so distinct CDR3 sequences, about two fifths seen once; the top ten hold around 18%. Sequenced material: glioma tissue, nonneoplastic brain tissue, or PBMCs (not recorded which). The receptors originated from a human donor with low-grade glioma or glioblastoma, undergoing nonglioma brain surgery, or in good health (not recorded which).

This clonotype was counted a single time. The CDR3 loop reads CASSPRYNPYEQYF. The CDR3 nucleotides read TGTGCCAGCTCACCACGCTACAACCCCTACGAGCAGTACTTC. The gene calls are TRBV18 and TRBJ2-7; D ambiguous. Germline V gene data show CDR1 as KGHSH and CDR2 as LQKENI. Deletions cut 1 base from V and 2 bases from J, with 9 bases between. The CDR3 is 14 residues long.

This chain uses TRBV2 with TRBJ1-2; D is unresolved. The CDR3 sequence is 13 residues long. The V end lost 3 bases, the J end lost 0 bases, and 5 bases lay between the germline ends. The germline V gene has CDR1 SNHLY and CDR2 FYNNEI. The CDR3 reads CASSDNTNYGYTF. CDR3 DNA: TGTGCCAGCAGTGATAACACTAACTATGGCTACACCTTC.

A few counts support this clonotype. The chain carries TRBV7-9 and TRBJ2-1, with 8 bases identical to TRBD2. This CDR3 comprises 16 residues. Trimming cost V 5 bases and J 1 base; bases outside gene matches: 7. CDR1 and CDR2 from the germline V gene are SEHNR and FQNEAQ (reference sequence). CDR3 sequence: CASSPFSGESYNEQFF. The CDR3 nucleotides are TGTGCCAGCAGCCCGTTTAGCGGGGAATCCTACAATGAGCAGTTCTTC. Full variable domain (outside the CDR3, taken from reference TRBV7-9 and TRBJ2-1): DTGVSQNPRHKITKRGQNVTFRCDPISEHNRLYWYRQTLGQGPEFLTYFQNEAQLEKSRLLSDRFSAERPKGSFSTLEIQRTEQGDSAMYLCASSPFSGESYNEQFFGPGTRLTVL.

This clonotype turned up a few times. V usage is TRBV14 and J usage is TRBJ1-1; D ambiguous. Germline V gene data show CDR1 as SGHDN and CDR2 as FVKESK. The CDR3 covers 13 residues. V was clipped by 4 bases and J by 3 bases, with 9 bases between them. Here the CDR3 reads CASSLARDTEAFF. The CDR3 DNA reads as TGTGCCAGCAGCCTAGCTCGGGACACTGAAGCTTTCTTT.

This clonotype was observed a single time. This could be a read error, since a much larger clone is one nucleotide away. The V and J genes are TRBV20-1 and TRBJ2-3; D remains unclear. This CDR3 comprises 13 residues. The V gene lost 0 bases and the J gene lost 6 bases, with 10 bases spanning the gap. Germline CDR1 reads DFQATT; CDR2 reads SNEGSKA (reference sequence). CDR3 amino acids: CSARERSRDTQYF. The CDR3 region has the DNA TGCAGTGCTAGAGAGCGATCCAGGGATACGCAGTATTTT.

The V gene is TRBV6-1, the J gene TRBJ2-7; 7 positions agree with TRBD1. V was clipped by 6 bases and J by 3 bases; unmatched bases: 8. Germline V gives CDR1 MNHNS, CDR2 SASEGT. CDR3 length equals 14 residues. CDR3: CASRRRQGDYEQYF. CDR3 in DNA: TGTGCCAGCAGGCGCCGACAGGGAGACTACGAGCAGTACTTC.

This clonotype was detected ten times or more. The chain is built from TRBV20-1 and TRBJ2-3; 7 bases align to TRBD2. The CDR3 consists of 13 residues. The V and J ends lost 3 bases and 2 bases, in that order; junction bases with no gene match: 2. Germline lookup yields CDR1 DFQATT and CDR2 SNEGSKA (reference sequence). CDR3 loop: CSASGRITDTQYF. CDR3 sequence (DNA): TGCAGTGCTAGCGGGAGGATCACAGATACGCAGTATTTT.

The chain has TRBV20-1 and TRBJ2-3; 9 positions match TRBD2. V lost 5 bases, J lost 1 base, and 1 base stayed unmatched. Germline CDR1 and CDR2: DFQATT and SNEGSKA (reference sequence). CDR3 length: 13 amino acids. The CDR3 sequence is CSALAGRTDTQYF. The DNA of the CDR3 is TGCAGTGCTCTAGCGGGACGCACAGATACGCAGTATTTT.

With regard to this clonotype: Since a much larger clone is just one base distant, this may be a read error. The chain combines TRBV7-3 with TRBJ2-5; D may be TRBD2 (7 bases). The germline CDR1 and CDR2 sequences are SGHTA and FQGTGA. This CDR3 has 15 residues. The CDR3 sequence: CAISLMGGGAETQYF. CDR3 DNA: TGTGCCATCAGCTTAATGGGTGGGGGGGCAGAGACCCAGTACTTC.

The chain is built from TRBV27 and TRBJ1-1; D perhaps matches TRBD1 (5 bases). Germline CDR1 is MNHEY and CDR2 is SMNVEV (reference sequence). CDR3 length equals 13 residues. The V end was cut by 0 bases, the J end by 4 bases, with 6 bases between. DNA of the CDR3: TGTGCCAGCAGTTTATCGGGGGGCACTGAAGCTTTCTTT. This codes for CASSLSGGTEAFF.

The rearrangement joins TRBV4-3 to TRBJ2-5; no firm D call. The V end lost 0 bases, the J end lost 2 bases, and 13 bases lay between the germline ends. Germline-derived CDR1 and CDR2 are LGHNA and YSLEER. This CDR3 has 16 amino acids. The CDR3 is CASSQEYFGQQETQYF. For the CDR3, the DNA is TGCGCCAGCAGCCAAGAGTATTTCGGGCAGCAAGAGACCCAGTACTTC.

This clonotype has just a few counts. The rearrangement uses TRBV15 and TRBJ2-1, with D uncertain. Germline V gives CDR1 LNHNV, CDR2 YYDKDF (reference sequence). V was trimmed by 0 bases and J by 9 bases, leaving 9 bases between them. This CDR3 is built from 13 residues. DNA for the CDR3: TGTGCCACCAGCAGAGATTTCAGCCCTGAGCAGTTCTTC. Translated: CATSRDFSPEQFF.

This clonotype appeared a few times. A read error may account for a junction end that differs from germline. The chain carries TRBV20-1 and TRBJ1-5; TRBD1 matches at 7 bases. Germline V gene lookup returns CDR1 DFQATT and CDR2 SNEGSKA (reference sequence). This CDR3 region has 13 residues. CDR3 DNA: TGCAGTGCTCGAGAGGGGGCATATCAGCCCCAGCATTTT. It codes for CSAREGAYQPQHF.

The DNA of the CDR3 is TGTGCCAGCAGCTTAGCGGCCCCTTCAACGCAGTATTTT. Its translation: CASSLAAPSTQYF. The chain employs TRBV7-2 and TRBJ2-3; no clear D. The germline CDR1 and CDR2 sequences are SGHTA and FQGNSA. This CDR3 spans 13 amino acids. V shed 0 bases and J shed 9 bases, with 10 bases lying between them.

V usage is TRBV28 and J usage is TRBJ1-5; a weak D match, TRBD1 (6 bases). V shed 6 bases and J shed 9 bases, with 15 bases lying between them. Germline V gene sequence: CDR1 MDHEN, CDR2 SYDVKM. This CDR3 has 13 amino acids. This chain's CDR3 is CASSPGGFRPQHF. CDR3 DNA sequence: TGTGCCAGCAGCCCCGGGGGCTTCCGGCCCCAGCATTTT.

The V call is TRBV10-3, the J call TRBJ2-1; D tentatively reads TRBD1 or TRBD2 (6 bases each). The V and J ends lost 11 bases and 6 bases respectively, with 11 bases between them. The CDR3 runs to 11 residues. Germline V gene sequence: CDR1 ENHRY, CDR2 SYGVKD. The CDR3 loop reads CAAGTPNEQFF. CDR3 in DNA: TGTGCCGCGGGGACACCCAATGAGCAGTTCTTC.

This clonotype was counted ten times or more. Likely a read error: the CDR3 ends without its conserved phenylalanine or tryptophan. Because the CDR3's place on the DNA is in doubt, the DNA is left out and the CDR3 is given as listed by TCRdb. The chain links TRBV6-2 or TRBV6-3 to TRBJ1-2. Germline V lookup: CDR1 MNHEY, CDR2 SVGEGT. Including both end residues, the CDR3 is 11 amino acids long. CDR3 amino acids: CASSYSTVQFL.

This chain connects TRBV20-1 to TRBJ2-2; possibly TRBD1 for D (5 bases). Trimming left V 6 bases short and J 1 base short, with 9 bases between. This CDR3 has 13 amino acids. Germline V gives CDR1 DFQATT, CDR2 SNEGSKA (reference sequence). The CDR3 protein is CSAATGNTGELFF. In DNA form, the CDR3 reads TGCAGTGCCGCTACAGGGAACACCGGGGAGCTGTTTTTT.

The genes are TRBV7-2 and TRBJ2-3, with D perhaps TRBD2 (6 bases). Trimming stripped 5 bases from V and 2 bases from J, with 14 bases between. Germline values: CDR1 SGHTA, CDR2 FQGNSA. This CDR3 has 15 residues. The CDR3 reads CASSMGLTYTDTQYF. The CDR3 nucleotides read TGTGCCAGCAGCATGGGACTGACATACACAGATACGCAGTATTTT.

This clonotype was counted between two and nine times. The V call is TRBV18, the J call TRBJ1-1; the D is unclear. Germline V gene lookup returns CDR1 KGHSH and CDR2 LQKENI. V shed 3 bases and J shed 5 bases, with 13 bases lying between them. The CDR3 is 14 amino acids. The DNA of the CDR3 is TGTGCCAGCTCACCTTTCGAAGGTGAAACTGAAGCTTTCTTT. Amino acids: CASSPFEGETEAFF.

Written as DNA, the CDR3 is TGTGCCAGCTCACCGAGCCAGTCCACTGAAGCTTTCTTT. The encoded protein is CASSPSQSTEAFF. The chain employs TRBV18 and TRBJ1-1; no clear D. Trimming took 3 bases from V and 4 from J, leaving 9 bases between them. The germline gives CDR1 KGHSH, CDR2 LQKENI. The CDR3 is 13 amino acids.

V is TRBV6-6 and J is TRBJ2-7; perhaps D is TRBD1 or TRBD2 (5 bases each). The V gene lost 7 bases and the J gene lost 2 bases, with 15 bases spanning the gap. CDR1 and CDR2 (germline): MNHNY, SVGAGI (reference sequence). This CDR3 has 14 amino acids. This CDR3 reads CASTRGVVAYEQYF. DNA of the CDR3: TGTGCCAGCACTAGAGGGGTGGTAGCCTACGAGCAGTACTTC.

The chain is built from TRBV6-1 and TRBJ1-1; no firm D call. This CDR3 is built from 14 residues. CDR1 MNHNS and CDR2 SASEGT come from the germline V gene. With 7 bases removed from V and 5 bases from J, the gap between germline ends came to 17 bases. CDR3 in DNA: TGTGCCAGCACCTCGACTCGCAGTCGGACTGAAGCTTTCTTT. This encodes CASTSTRSRTEAFF.

The gene calls are TRBV18 and TRBJ2-3, with D uncertain. This CDR3 has 13 amino acids. CDR1 is KGHSH, CDR2 LQKENI, per germline. V was trimmed by 0 bases and J by 4 bases, leaving 5 bases between them. CDR3 sequence reads: CASSPPSADTQYF. The CDR3 nucleotides read TGTGCCAGCTCACCACCGAGCGCAGATACGCAGTATTTT.

V gene TRBV6-6 combines with J gene TRBJ1-1; D gene uncertain. This CDR3 is 12 amino acids long. The germline CDR1 and CDR2 sequences are MNHNY and SVGAGI (reference sequence). V was shortened by 9 bases and J by 0 bases, with 8 bases between the two germline ends. This CDR3 is CARRVLNTEAFF. The DNA for the CDR3 is TGTGCCAGAAGGGTTTTGAACACTGAAGCTTTCTTT.

This clonotype was observed a handful of times. The chain uses TRBV20-1 and TRBJ2-7; the D is unclear. The V end was cut by 6 bases, the J end by 2 bases, with 11 bases between. The CDR3 loop spans 12 amino acids. Germline V gives CDR1 DFQATT, CDR2 SNEGSKA (reference sequence). The CDR3 reads CSASDLTYEQYF. The CDR3 DNA reads TGCAGTGCCTCGGACCTTACCTACGAGCAGTACTTC.

This rearrangement joins TRBV20-1 to TRBJ2-3; perhaps TRBD1 as D (5 bases). Trimming pared 6 bases from V and 5 bases from J, leaving 18 bases between. The CDR3 runs 14 residues. Germline V lookup: CDR1 DFQATT, CDR2 SNEGSKA (reference sequence). The CDR3 coding sequence is TGCAGTGCCTTCTCCCCCGACAGTGTAGATACGCAGTATTTT. Translation: CSAFSPDSVDTQYF.

A word on this clonotype: A much larger clone sits a single nucleotide away, making a read error possible. The rearrangement links TRBV20-1 to TRBJ1-1; maybe TRBD1 (5 bases). Trimming shortened V by 5 bases and J by 3 bases, and 7 bases separated the two germline ends. CDR1 is DFQATT and CDR2 is SNEGSKA in the germline V gene (reference sequence). The CDR3 runs 11 residues. Written as DNA, the CDR3 is TGCAGTGCTGCAGGGTACACTGAAGCTTTCTTT. Residues: CSAAGYTEAFF.